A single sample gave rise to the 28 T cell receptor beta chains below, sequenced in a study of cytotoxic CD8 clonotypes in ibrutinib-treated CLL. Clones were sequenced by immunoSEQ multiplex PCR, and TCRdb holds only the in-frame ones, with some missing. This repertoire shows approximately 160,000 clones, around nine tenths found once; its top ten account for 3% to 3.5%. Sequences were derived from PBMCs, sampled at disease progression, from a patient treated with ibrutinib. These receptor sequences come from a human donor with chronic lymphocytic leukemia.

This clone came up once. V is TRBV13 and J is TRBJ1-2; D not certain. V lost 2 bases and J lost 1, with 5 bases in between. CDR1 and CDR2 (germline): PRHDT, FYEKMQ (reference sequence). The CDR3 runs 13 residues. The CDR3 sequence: CASSLRHNYGYTF. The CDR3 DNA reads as TGTGCCAGCAGCTTACGACATAACTATGGCTACACCTTC.

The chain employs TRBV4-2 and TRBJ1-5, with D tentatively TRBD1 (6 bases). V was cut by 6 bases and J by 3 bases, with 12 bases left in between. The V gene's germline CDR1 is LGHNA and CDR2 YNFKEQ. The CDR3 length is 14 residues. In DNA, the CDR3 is TGTGCCAGCAGACCTACAGGGCACAATCAGCCCCAGCATTTT. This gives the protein CASRPTGHNQPQHF.

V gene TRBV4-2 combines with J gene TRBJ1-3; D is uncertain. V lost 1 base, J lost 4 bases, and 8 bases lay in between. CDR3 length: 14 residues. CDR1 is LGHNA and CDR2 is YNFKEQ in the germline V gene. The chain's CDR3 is CASSQAVGGNTIYF. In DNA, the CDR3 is TGTGCCAGCAGCCAAGCGGTCGGAGGAAACACCATATATTTT.

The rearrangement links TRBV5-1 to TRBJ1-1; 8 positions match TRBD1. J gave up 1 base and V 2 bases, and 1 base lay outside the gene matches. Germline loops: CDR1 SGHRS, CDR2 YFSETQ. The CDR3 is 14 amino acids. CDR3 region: CASSFDRGNTEAFF. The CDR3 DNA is TGCGCCAGCAGCTTCGACAGGGGGAACACTGAAGCTTTCTTT.

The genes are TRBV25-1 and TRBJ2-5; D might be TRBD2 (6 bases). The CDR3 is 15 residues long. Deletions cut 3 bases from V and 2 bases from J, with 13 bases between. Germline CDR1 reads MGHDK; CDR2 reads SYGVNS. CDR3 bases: TGTGCCAGCAGTGATAGTAGGGCGGGACAAGAGACCCAGTACTTC. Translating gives CASSDSRAGQETQYF.

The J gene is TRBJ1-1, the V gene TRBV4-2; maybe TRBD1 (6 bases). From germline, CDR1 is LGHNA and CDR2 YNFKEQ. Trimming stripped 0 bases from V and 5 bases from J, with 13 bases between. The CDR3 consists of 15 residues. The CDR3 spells CASSQDIRGWTEAFF. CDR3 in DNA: TGTGCCAGCAGCCAAGATATCAGGGGATGGACTGAAGCTTTCTTT.

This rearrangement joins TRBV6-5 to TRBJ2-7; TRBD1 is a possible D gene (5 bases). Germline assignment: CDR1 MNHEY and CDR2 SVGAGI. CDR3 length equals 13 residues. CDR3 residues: CATGVRSSYEQYF. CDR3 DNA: TGTGCTACAGGAGTTCGGAGCTCCTACGAGCAGTACTTC.

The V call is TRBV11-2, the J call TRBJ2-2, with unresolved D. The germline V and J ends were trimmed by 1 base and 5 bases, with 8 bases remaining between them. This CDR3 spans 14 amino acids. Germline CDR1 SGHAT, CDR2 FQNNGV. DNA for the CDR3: TGTGCCAGCAGCTTAGGGACCAGAACCGGGGAGCTGTTTTTT. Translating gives CASSLGTRTGELFF.

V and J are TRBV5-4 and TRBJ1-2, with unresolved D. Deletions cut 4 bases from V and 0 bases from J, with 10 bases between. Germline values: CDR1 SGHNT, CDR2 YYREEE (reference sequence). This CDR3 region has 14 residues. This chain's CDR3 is CASSQAIANYGYTF. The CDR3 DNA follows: TGTGCCAGCAGCCAGGCGATTGCTAACTATGGCTACACCTTC. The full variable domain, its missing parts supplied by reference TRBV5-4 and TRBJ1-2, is ETGVTQSPTHLIKTRGQQVTLRCSSQSGHNTVSWYQQALGQGPQFIFQYYREEENGRGNFPPRFSGLQFPNYSSELNVNALELDDSALYLCASSQAIANYGYTFGSGTRLTVV.

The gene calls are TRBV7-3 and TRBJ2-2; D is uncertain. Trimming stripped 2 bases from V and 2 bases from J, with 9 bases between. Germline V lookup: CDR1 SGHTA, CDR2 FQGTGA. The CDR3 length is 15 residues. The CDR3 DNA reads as TGTGCCAGCAGCTTATTCGGGCCCAACACCGGGGAGCTGTTTTTT. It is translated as CASSLFGPNTGELFF.

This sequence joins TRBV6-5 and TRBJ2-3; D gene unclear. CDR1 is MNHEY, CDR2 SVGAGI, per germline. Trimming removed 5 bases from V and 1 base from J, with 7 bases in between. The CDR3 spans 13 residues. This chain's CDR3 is CASSPPGTDTQYF. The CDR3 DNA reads TGTGCCAGCAGTCCGCCGGGCACAGATACGCAGTATTTT.

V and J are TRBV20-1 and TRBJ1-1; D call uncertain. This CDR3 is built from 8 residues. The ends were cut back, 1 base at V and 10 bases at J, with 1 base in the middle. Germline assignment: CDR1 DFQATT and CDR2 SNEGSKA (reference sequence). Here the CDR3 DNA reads TGCAGTGCTAGAGGAGCTTTCTTT. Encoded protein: CSARGAFF.

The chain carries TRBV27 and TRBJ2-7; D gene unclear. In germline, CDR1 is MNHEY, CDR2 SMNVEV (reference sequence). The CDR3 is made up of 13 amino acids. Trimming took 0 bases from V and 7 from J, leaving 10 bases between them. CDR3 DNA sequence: TGTGCCAGCAGTTTATCCTTCGAGGTAGAGCAGTACTTC. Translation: CASSLSFEVEQYF.

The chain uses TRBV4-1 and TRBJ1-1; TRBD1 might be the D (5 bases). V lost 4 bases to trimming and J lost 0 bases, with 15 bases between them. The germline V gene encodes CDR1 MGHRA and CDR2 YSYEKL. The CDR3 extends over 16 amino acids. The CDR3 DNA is TGCGCCAGCAGCCCAGTGGACACGCTACTGAACACTGAAGCTTTCTTT. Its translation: CASSPVDTLLNTEAFF.

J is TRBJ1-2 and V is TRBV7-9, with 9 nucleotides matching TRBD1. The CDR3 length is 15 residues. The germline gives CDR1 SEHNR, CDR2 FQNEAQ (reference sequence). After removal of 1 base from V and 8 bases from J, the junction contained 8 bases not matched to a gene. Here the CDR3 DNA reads TGTGCCAGCAGCTTAGATACAGGGGGCTCTCGCGGCTACACCTTC. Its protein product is CASSLDTGGSRGYTF.

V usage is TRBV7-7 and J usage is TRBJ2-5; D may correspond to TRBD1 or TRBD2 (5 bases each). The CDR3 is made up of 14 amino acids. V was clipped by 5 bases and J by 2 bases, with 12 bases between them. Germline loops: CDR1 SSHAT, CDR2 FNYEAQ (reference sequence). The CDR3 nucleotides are TGTGCCAGCAGCGTGGGGGTCAGTCAAGAGACCCAGTACTTC. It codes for CASSVGVSQETQYF.

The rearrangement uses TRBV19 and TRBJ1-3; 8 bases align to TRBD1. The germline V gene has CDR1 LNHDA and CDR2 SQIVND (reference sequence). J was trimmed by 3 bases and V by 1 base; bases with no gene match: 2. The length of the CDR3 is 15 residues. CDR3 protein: CASSIGTGFGNTIYF. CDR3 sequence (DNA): TGTGCCAGTAGTATAGGGACAGGGTTTGGAAACACCATATATTTT.

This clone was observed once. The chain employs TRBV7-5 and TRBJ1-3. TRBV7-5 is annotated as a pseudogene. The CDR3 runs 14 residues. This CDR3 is CVRSPEARRNTIYF. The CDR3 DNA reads TGTGTCAGAAGCCCAGAGGCAAGGCGAAACACCATATATTTT.

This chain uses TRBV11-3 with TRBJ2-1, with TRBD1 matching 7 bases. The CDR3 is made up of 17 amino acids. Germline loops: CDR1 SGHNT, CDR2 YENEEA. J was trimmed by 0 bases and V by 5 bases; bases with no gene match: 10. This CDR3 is CASSKTGRSSSYNEQFF. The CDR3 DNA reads TGTGCCAGCAGCAAGACAGGGCGTTCGAGCTCCTACAATGAGCAGTTCTTC.

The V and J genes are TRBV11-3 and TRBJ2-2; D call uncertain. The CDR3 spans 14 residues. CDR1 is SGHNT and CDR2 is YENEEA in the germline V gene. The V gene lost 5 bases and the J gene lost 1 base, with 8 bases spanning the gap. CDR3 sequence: CASSARRNTGELFF. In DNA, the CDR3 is TGTGCCAGCAGCGCCCGACGGAACACCGGGGAGCTGTTTTTT.

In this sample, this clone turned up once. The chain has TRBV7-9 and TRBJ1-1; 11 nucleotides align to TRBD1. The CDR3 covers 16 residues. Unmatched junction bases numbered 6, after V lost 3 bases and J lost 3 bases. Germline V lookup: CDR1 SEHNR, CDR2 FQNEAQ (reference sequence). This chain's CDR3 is CASSFGDRGRDTEAFF. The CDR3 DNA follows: TGTGCCAGCAGCTTCGGGGACAGGGGGAGAGACACTGAAGCTTTCTTT. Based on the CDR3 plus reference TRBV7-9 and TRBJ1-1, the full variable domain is DTGVSQNPRHKITKRGQNVTFRCDPISEHNRLYWYRQTLGQGPEFLTYFQNEAQLEKSRLLSDRFSAERPKGSFSTLEIQRTEQGDSAMYLCASSFGDRGRDTEAFFGQGTRLTVV.

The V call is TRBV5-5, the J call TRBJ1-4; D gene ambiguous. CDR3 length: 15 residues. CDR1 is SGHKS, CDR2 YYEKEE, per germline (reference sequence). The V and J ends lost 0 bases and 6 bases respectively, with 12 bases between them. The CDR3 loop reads CASSLVVNFDEKLFF. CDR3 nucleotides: TGTGCCAGCAGCTTGGTAGTTAATTTCGATGAAAAACTGTTTTTT.

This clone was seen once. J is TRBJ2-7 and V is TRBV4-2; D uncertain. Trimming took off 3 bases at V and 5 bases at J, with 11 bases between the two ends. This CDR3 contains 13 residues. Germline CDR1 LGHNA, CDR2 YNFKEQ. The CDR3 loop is CASSHLLANEQYF. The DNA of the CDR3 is TGTGCCAGCAGCCATCTTTTAGCAAACGAGCAGTACTTC.

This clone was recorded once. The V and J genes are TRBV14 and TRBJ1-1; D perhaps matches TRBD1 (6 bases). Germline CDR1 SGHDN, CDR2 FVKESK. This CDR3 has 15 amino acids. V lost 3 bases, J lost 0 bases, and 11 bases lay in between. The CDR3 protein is CASSHVKGVNTEAFF. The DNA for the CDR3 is TGTGCCAGCAGCCATGTTAAGGGGGTGAACACTGAAGCTTTCTTT.

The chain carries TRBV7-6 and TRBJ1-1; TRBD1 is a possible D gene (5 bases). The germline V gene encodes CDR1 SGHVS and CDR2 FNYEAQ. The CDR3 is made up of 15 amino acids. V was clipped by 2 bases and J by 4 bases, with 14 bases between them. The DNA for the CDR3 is TGTGCCAGCAGCTTAAGGGAGGGACGCAGCACTGAAGCTTTCTTT. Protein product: CASSLREGRSTEAFF.

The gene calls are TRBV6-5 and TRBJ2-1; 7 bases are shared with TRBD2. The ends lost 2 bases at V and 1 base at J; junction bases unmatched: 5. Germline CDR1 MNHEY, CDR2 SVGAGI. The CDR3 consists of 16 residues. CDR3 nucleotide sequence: TGTGCCAGCAGTTACCGGGCGGGAGCATCCTACAATGAGCAGTTCTTC. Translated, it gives CASSYRAGASYNEQFF.

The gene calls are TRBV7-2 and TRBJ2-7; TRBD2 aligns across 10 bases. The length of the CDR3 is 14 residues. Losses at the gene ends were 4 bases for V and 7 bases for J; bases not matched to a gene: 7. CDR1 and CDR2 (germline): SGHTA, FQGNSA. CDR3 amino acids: CASSSLAGKSEQYF. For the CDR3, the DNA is TGTGCCAGCAGCTCACTAGCGGGAAAAAGTGAGCAGTACTTC.

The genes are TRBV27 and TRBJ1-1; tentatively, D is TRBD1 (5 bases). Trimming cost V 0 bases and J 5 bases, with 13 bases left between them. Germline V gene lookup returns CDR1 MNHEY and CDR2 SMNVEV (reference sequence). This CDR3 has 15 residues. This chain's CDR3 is CASSLSQAGRTEAFF. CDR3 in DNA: TGTGCCAGCAGTTTATCGCAAGCAGGGAGGACTGAAGCTTTCTTT.